The rows below give T cell receptor beta chains drawn from one sample of a study of blood T cell repertoires in COVID-19. Produced via immunoSEQ multiplex PCR; TCRdb's table is partial and in-frame only. The sample records 230,000 or so clones, roughly 80% being singletons. Material: peripheral blood. The origin of the receptors is a man aged 50 to 59 with active or convalescent COVID-19. Each CDR3 is given without its conserved first and last residue. The order of the fields is J gene, CDR3 length, V gene, D gene, CDR3 protein. The D gene is left open where the match is weak.

TRBJ2-3 14 TRBV6-5 TRBD2 ASSWGLAGNTDTQY
TRBJ2-7 13 TRBV5-1 TRBD2 ASSPGLAGAYEQY
TRBJ1-1 11 TRBV19 . ASTAQRNTEAF
TRBJ1-1 10 TRBV10-3 . AISGPGTEAF
TRBJ2-5 12 TRBV7-2 . ASSSLTSTETQY
TRBJ1-2 11 TRBV7-9 . ASSPGFNYGYT
TRBJ2-3 18 TRBV9 TRBD2 ASSGGLAETRAVSTDTQY
TRBJ2-2 13 TRBV7-2 . ASSPPGLNTGELF
TRBJ1-2 11 TRBV19 . ASTQISFYGYT
TRBJ2-5 12 TRBV5-1 TRBD1 ASSPGTDQETQY
TRBJ1-5 12 TRBV4-3 . ASSPNPGDQPQH
TRBJ1-5 12 TRBV10-3 . AISEPGYNQPQH
TRBJ1-1 12 TRBV9 . ASSVGWGVTEAF
TRBJ1-1 12 TRBV15 . ATSRGTWNTEAF
TRBJ2-1 16 TRBV3-1/TRBV3-2 TRBD2 ASSQVLSSGAAANEQF
TRBJ1-1 12 TRBV4-3 . ASSDHTANTEAF
TRBJ2-1 14 TRBV11-2 TRBD2 ASSPRGGATYNEQF
TRBJ2-3 10 TRBV19 TRBD1 ASRDRGDTQY
TRBJ1-2 10 TRBV5-1 TRBD1 ASSRQGGGYT
TRBJ2-5 13 TRBV14 . ASSQHHSSLGTQY
TRBJ1-2 11 TRBV5-1 . ASSIQDSYGYT
TRBJ1-2 13 TRBV14 . ASSQVGGSLYGYT
TRBJ2-2 16 TRBV18 TRBD2 ASSRGLAGGPNTGELF
TRBJ2-3 11 TRBV29-1 . SVEIRSTDTQY
TRBJ1-1 13 TRBV7-9 TRBD1 ASSLGDRANTEAF
TRBJ2-7 12 TRBV7-2 TRBD2 ASSLGLVNHEQY
TRBJ2-7 12 TRBV5-1 . ASSPDTSSHEQY
TRBJ2-7 12 TRBV6-2/TRBV6-3 TRBD2 ASSSGTSVYEQY
TRBJ2-7 12 TRBV6-5 TRBD1 ASSDSGGSYEQY
TRBJ1-4 15 TRBV7-9 TRBD1 ASSSLGQGATNEKLF
TRBJ1-4 16 TRBV3-1/TRBV3-2 TRBD1 ASSQDGFRGALREKLF
TRBJ2-3 12 TRBV19 . ASSPRAGANTQY
TRBJ1-2 12 TRBV6-5 . ASSPTRTARGYT
TRBJ1-1 11 TRBV2 . ASSPDFYTEAF
TRBJ2-5 11 TRBV5-4 . ASSLLGAETQY
TRBJ2-2 15 TRBV4-1 . ASSQEAASANTGELF
TRBJ2-5 12 TRBV5-4 TRBD2 ASSAAGGGETQY
TRBJ2-2 18 TRBV3-1/TRBV3-2 . ASSQRQSLLTPANTGELF
TRBJ1-1 13 TRBV30 TRBD1 AWGGGARGRTEAF
TRBJ1-1 10 TRBV29-1 . SVARGGDEAF
TRBJ2-3 13 TRBV6-5 TRBD1 ASLLDRAQADTQY
TRBJ2-2 13 TRBV18 TRBD1 ASSPTAGGTGELF
TRBJ1-1 13 TRBV6-1 . ASSEANRPNTEAF
TRBJ1-2 12 TRBV19 . ASRDIDRFYGYT
TRBJ2-1 14 TRBV4-2 TRBD2 ASSQDPAGAYNEQF
TRBJ1-2 12 TRBV3-1/TRBV3-2 . ASSQGTDGRGYT
TRBJ1-2 14 TRBV18 . ASSPLTQGNHYGYT
TRBJ2-1 14 TRBV20-1 . SASGEGGPAYNEQF
TRBJ2-7 13 TRBV11-2 TRBD2 ASSPMGGSPYEQY
TRBJ1-6 12 TRBV19 TRBD1 ASSIRDRNSPLH